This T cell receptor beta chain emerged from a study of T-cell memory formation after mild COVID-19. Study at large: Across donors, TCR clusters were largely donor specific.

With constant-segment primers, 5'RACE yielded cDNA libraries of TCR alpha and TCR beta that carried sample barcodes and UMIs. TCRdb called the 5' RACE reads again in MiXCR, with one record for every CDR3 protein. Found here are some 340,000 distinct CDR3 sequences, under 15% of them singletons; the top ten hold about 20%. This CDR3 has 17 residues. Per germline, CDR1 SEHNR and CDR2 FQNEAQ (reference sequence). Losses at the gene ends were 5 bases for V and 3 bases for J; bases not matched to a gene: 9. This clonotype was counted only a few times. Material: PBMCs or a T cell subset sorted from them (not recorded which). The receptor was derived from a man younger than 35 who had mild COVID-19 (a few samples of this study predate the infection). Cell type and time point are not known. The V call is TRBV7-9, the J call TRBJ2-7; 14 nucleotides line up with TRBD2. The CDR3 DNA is TGTGCCAGCAGCCCCGGACTAGCGGGGGGACCCCTCTACGAGCAGTACGTC. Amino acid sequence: CASSPGLAGGPLYEQYV.